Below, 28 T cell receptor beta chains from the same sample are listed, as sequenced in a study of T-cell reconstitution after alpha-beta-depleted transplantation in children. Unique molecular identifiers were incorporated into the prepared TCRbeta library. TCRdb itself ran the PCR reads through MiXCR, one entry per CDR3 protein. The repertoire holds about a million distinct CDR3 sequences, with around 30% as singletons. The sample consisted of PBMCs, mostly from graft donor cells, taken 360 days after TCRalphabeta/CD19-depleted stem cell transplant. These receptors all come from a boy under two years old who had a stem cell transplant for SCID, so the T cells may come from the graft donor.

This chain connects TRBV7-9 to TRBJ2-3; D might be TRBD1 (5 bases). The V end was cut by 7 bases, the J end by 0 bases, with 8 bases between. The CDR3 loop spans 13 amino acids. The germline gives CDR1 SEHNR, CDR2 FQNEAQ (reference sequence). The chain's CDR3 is CASNQGSTDTQYF. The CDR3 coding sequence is TGTGCCAGCAACCAGGGAAGCACAGATACGCAGTATTTT.

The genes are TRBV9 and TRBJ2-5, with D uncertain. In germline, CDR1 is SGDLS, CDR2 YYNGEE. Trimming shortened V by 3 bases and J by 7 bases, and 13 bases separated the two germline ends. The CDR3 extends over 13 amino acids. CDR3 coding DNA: TGTGCCAGCAGCGGCCCCAAGAGACGGACCCAGTACTTC. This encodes CASSGPKRRTQYF.

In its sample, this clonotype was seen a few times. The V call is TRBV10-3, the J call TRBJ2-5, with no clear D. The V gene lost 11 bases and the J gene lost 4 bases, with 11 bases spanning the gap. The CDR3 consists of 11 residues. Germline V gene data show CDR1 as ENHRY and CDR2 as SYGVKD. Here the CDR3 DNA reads TGTGCCCCCGAGGATGGAGAGACCCAGTACTTC. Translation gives CAPEDGETQYF.

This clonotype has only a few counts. This chain's CDR3 is CASSLIGGNQPQHF. DNA for the CDR3: TGTGCCAGCAGTTTGATTGGGGGAAATCAGCCCCAGCATTTT. The chain has TRBV12-3 or TRBV12-4 and TRBJ1-5; D perhaps matches TRBD1 (5 bases). The CDR3 length is 14 residues. Trimming cost V 3 bases and J 4 bases, with 10 bases left between them.

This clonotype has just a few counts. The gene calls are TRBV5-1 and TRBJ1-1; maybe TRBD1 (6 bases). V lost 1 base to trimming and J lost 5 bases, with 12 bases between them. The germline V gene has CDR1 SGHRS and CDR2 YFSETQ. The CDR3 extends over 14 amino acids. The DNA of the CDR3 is TGCGCCAGCAGCTTGATTGCAGGGGCGACTGAAGCTTTCTTT. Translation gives CASSLIAGATEAFF.

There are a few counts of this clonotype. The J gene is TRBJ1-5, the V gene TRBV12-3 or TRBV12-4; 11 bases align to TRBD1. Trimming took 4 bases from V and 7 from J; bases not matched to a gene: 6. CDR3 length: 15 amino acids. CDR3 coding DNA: TGTGCCAGCAGTTCGCCGGGACAGGGGGGCCAGCCCCAGCATTTT. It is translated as CASSSPGQGGQPQHF.

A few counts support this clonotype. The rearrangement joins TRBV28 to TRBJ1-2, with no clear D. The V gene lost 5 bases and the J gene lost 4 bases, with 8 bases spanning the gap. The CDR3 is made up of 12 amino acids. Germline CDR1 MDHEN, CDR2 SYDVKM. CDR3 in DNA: TGTGCCAGCAGTCAAAAGTTCTATGGCTACACCTTC. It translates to CASSQKFYGYTF.

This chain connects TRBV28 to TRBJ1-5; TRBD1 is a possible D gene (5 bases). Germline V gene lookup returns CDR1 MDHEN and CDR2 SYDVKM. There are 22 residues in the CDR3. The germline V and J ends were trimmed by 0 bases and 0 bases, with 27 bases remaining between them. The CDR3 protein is CASSLWVGGVYYGAYSNQPQHF. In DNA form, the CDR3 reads TGTGCCAGCAGTTTATGGGTCGGGGGGGTTTATTACGGCGCCTATAGCAATCAGCCCCAGCATTTT.

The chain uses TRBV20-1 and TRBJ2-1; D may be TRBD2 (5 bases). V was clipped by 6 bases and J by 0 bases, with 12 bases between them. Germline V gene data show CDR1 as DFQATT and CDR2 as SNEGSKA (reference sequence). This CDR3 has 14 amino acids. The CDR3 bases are TGCAGTGCAGGAGGCTCCACCTCCTACAATGAGCAGTTCTTC. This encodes CSAGGSTSYNEQFF.

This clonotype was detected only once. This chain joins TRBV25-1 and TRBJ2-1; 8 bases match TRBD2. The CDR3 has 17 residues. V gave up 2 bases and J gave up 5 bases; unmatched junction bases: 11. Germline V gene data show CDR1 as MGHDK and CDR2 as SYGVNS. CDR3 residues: CASSEGGLAGGDNEQFF. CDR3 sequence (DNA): TGTGCCAGCAGTGAAGGTGGACTAGCCGGGGGGGACAATGAGCAGTTCTTC.

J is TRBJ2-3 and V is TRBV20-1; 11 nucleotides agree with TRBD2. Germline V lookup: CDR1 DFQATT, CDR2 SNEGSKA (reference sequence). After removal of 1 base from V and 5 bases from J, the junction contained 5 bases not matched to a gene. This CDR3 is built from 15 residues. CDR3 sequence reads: CSARGLAGLGDTQYF. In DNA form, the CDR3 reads TGCAGTGCTAGAGGACTAGCGGGGTTGGGAGATACGCAGTATTTT.

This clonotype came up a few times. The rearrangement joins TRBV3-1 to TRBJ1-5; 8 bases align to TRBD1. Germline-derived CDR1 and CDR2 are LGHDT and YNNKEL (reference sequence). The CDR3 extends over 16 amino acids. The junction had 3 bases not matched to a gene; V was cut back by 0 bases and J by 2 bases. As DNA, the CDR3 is TGTGCCAGCAGCCAAGATTGGGGACAGGGCAATCAGCCCCAGCATTTT. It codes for CASSQDWGQGNQPQHF.

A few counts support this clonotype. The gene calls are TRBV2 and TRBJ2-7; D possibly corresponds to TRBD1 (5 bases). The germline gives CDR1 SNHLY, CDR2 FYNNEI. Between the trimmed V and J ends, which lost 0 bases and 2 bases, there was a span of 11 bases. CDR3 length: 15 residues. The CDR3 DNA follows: TGTGCCAGCAGTGAAGCTTGGGGCACCCCCTACGAGCAGTACTTC. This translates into CASSEAWGTPYEQYF.

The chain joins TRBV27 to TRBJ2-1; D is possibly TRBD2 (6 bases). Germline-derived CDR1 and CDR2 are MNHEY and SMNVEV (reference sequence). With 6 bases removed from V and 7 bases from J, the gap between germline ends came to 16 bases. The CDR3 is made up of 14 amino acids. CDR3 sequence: CASSPGDIGNEQFF. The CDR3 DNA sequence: TGTGCCAGCAGCCCGGGGGATATTGGGAATGAGCAGTTCTTC.

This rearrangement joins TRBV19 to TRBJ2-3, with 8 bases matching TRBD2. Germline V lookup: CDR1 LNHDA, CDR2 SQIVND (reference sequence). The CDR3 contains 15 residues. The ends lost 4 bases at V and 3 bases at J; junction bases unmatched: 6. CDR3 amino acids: CASSNAGGPTDTQYF. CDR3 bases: TGTGCCAGTAGTAATGCGGGGGGACCTACAGATACGCAGTATTTT.

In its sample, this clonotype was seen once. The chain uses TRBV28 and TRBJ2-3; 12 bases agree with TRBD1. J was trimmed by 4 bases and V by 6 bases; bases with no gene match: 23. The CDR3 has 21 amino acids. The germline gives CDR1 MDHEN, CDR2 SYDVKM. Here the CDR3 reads CASRNRPGTGGASVFADTQYF. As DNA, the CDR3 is TGTGCCAGCAGAAACCGACCCGGGACAGGGGGCGCTTCGGTTTTCGCAGATACGCAGTATTTT.

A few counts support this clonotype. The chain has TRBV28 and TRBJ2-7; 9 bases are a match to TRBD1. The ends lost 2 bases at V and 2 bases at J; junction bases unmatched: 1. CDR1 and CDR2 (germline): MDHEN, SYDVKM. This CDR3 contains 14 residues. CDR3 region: CASSLDRGTYEQYF. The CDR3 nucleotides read TGTGCCAGCAGTTTAGACAGGGGGACCTACGAGCAGTACTTC. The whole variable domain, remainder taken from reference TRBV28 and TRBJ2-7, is DVKVTQSSRYLVKRTGEKVFLECVQDMDHENMFWYRQDPGLGLRLIYFSYDVKMKEKGDIPEGYSVSREKKERFSLILESASTNQTSMYLCASSLDRGTYEQYFGPGTRLTVT.

As DNA, the CDR3 is TGTGCCAGCAGTGGATCCCGGACGTACGGAGATACGCAGTATTTT. Translation gives CASSGSRTYGDTQYF. J is TRBJ2-3 and V is TRBV25-1; D not certain. The CDR3 runs to 15 residues. Germline CDR1 MGHDK, CDR2 SYGVNS. V lost 4 bases to trimming and J lost 5 bases, with 16 bases between them.

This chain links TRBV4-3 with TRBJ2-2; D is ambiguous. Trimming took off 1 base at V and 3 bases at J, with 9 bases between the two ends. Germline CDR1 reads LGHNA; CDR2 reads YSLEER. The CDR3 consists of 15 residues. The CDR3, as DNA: TGCGCCAGCAGCCAAGTACAGAGATACACCGGGGAGCTGTTTTTT. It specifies CASSQVQRYTGELFF.

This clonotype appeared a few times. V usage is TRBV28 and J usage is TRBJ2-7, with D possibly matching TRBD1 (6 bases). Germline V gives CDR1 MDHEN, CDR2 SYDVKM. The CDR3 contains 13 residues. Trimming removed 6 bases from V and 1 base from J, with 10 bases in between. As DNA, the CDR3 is TGTGCCAGCAGGCGACAGGATTCCTACGAGCAGTACTTC. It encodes CASRRQDSYEQYF.

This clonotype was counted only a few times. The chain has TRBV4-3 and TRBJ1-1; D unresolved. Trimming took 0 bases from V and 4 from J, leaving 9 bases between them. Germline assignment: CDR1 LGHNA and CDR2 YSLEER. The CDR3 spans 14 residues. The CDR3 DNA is TGCGCCAGCAGCCAAGAAGGGTCGGTCACTGAAGCTTTCTTT. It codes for CASSQEGSVTEAFF.

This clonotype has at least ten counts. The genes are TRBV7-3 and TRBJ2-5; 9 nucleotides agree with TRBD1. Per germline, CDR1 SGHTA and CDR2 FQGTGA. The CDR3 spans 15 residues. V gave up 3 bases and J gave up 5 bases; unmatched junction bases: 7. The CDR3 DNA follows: TGTGCCAGCAGCTTGGGACAGGGAAGTTTGGAGACCCAGTACTTC. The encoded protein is CASSLGQGSLETQYF.

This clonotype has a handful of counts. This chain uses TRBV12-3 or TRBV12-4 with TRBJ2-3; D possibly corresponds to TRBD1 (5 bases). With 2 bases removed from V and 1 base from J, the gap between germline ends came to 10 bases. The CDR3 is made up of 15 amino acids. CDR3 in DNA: TGTGCCAGCAGTTTATTTCAGGGTCGCACAGATACGCAGTATTTT. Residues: CASSLFQGRTDTQYF.

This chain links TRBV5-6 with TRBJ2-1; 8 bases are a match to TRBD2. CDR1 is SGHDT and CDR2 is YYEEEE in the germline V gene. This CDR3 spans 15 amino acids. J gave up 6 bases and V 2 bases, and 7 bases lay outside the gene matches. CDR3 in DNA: TGTGCCAGCAGCTTTTCTCGGCTAGCGGGCAATGAGCAGTTCTTC. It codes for CASSFSRLAGNEQFF.

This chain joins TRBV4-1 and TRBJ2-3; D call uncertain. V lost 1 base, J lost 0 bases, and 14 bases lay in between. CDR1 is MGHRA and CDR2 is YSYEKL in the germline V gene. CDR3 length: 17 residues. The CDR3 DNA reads TGCGCCAGCAGCCAAGTAGGGATCCTCCCTAGCACAGATACGCAGTATTTT. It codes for CASSQVGILPSTDTQYF.

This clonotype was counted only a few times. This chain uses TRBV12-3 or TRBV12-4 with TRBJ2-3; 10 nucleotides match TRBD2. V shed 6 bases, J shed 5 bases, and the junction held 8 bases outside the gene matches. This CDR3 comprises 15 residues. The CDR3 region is CASRIASGGVDTQYF. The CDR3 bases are TGTGCCAGCAGAATAGCCAGCGGGGGGGTAGATACGCAGTATTTT.

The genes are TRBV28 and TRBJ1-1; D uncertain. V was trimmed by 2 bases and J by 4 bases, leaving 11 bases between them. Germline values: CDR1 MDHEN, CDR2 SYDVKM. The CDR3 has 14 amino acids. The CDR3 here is CASSLTFMATEAFF. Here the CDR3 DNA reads TGTGCCAGCAGTTTAACCTTTATGGCCACTGAAGCTTTCTTT.

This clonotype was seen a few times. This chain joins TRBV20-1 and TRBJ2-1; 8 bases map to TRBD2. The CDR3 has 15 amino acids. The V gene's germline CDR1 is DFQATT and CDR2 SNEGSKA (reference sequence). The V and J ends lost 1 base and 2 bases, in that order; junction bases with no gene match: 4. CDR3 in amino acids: CSARVASGPYNEQFF. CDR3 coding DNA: TGCAGTGCTAGAGTGGCTAGCGGGCCCTACAATGAGCAGTTCTTC.